These 9 T cell receptor beta chains were sequenced from one sample in a study of a mutant IDH1 vaccine in newly diagnosed glioma. Time point given: week 11, during vaccination. Alongside topical imiquimod, each dose of vaccine comprised 300 ug of mutant IDH1 20-mer peptide. This table comes from immunoSEQ multiplex PCR, and its TCRdb copy is limited to in-frame clones, with some not included. Of some 130,000 clones listed, about four fifths were seen once; the top ten hold 5.5%. Their target antigens are unknown. The specimen comprised PBMCs, sampled from a glioma patient whose treatment included an IDH1 peptide vaccine. These receptors came from a middle-aged man with glioma.

This sequence joins TRBV10-2 and TRBJ2-5; 10 positions agree with TRBD2. This CDR3 has 16 residues. The germline V gene encodes CDR1 WSHSY and CDR2 SAAADI. The V and J ends lost 4 bases and 4 bases, in that order; junction bases with no gene match: 9. CDR3 nucleotide sequence: TGCGCCAGCAGTGGAGGGCTAGCGGGAGATCGAGAGACCCAGTACTTC. It codes for CASSGGLAGDRETQYF.

The rearrangement uses TRBV7-2 and TRBJ1-4; no definite D call. The germline V gene encodes CDR1 SGHTA and CDR2 FQGNSA. The CDR3 consists of 14 residues. With 5 bases removed from V and 3 bases from J, the gap between germline ends came to 10 bases. Here the CDR3 DNA reads TGTGCCAGCAGCGTCGGGGTGGCTAATGAAAAACTGTTTTTT. Protein product: CASSVGVANEKLFF.

This rearrangement joins TRBV10-1 to TRBJ2-3; 11 bases are a match to TRBD2. Germline V gives CDR1 WNHNN, CDR2 SYGVQD (reference sequence). The CDR3 extends over 19 amino acids. V was clipped by 6 bases and J by 0 bases; unmatched bases: 14. The DNA for the CDR3 is TGCGCCAGCAGCGCCCAAACTAGCGGGAGTCCTTGTAGCACAGATACGCAGTATTTT. It is translated as CASSAQTSGSPCSTDTQYF.

This rearrangement joins TRBV5-1 to TRBJ2-3, with 10 bases lining up with TRBD1. This CDR3 has 15 residues. CDR1 and CDR2 (germline): SGHRS, YFSETQ. V was clipped by 2 bases and J by 2 bases; unmatched bases: 2. As DNA, the CDR3 is TGCGCCAGCAGCTTAAGACAGGGGGCCACAGATACGCAGTATTTT. Translated, it gives CASSLRQGATDTQYF.

The V call is TRBV10-2, the J call TRBJ1-3, with no clear D. Trimming removed 5 bases from V and 2 bases from J, with 7 bases in between. CDR3 length: 13 residues. In germline, CDR1 is WSHSY, CDR2 SAAADI. The CDR3: CASSQETGNTIYF. The CDR3 nucleotides are TGCGCCAGCAGTCAGGAGACTGGAAACACCATATATTTT.

The chain couples TRBV5-6 to TRBJ2-5, with unresolved D. The CDR3 is made up of 15 amino acids. Trimming stripped 0 bases from V and 0 bases from J, with 9 bases between. The germline CDR1 and CDR2 sequences are SGHDT and YYEEEE. As DNA, the CDR3 is TGTGCCAGCAGCTTGGCACCAACACACCAAGAGACCCAGTACTTC. This sequence encodes CASSLAPTHQETQYF.

The rearrangement joins TRBV19 to TRBJ2-3; tentative D call: TRBD2 (6 bases). The CDR3 has 13 residues. Trimming shortened V by 8 bases and J by 0 bases, and 9 bases separated the two germline ends. Germline V gene data show CDR1 as LNHDA and CDR2 as SQIVND (reference sequence). CDR3 sequence reads: CASSGDSTDTQYF. In nucleotides, the CDR3 is TGTGCCAGTTCGGGGGATAGCACAGATACGCAGTATTTT.

The chain uses TRBV5-6 and TRBJ2-7; D is unresolved. Deletions cut 5 bases from V and 5 bases from J, with 8 bases between. Germline lookup yields CDR1 SGHDT and CDR2 YYEEEE. This CDR3 has 11 amino acids. Here the CDR3 DNA reads TGTGCCAGCAGTAGTGACGACGAGCAGTACTTC. Translated: CASSSDDEQYF.

The V gene is TRBV2, the J gene TRBJ2-7, with D tentatively TRBD2 (6 bases). The CDR3 loop spans 15 amino acids. Between the trimmed V and J ends, which lost 6 bases and 0 bases, there was a span of 15 bases. Germline V CDR1 and CDR2: SNHLY, FYNNEI. The CDR3 sequence: CASRAGPSPSYEQYF. Here the CDR3 DNA reads TGTGCCAGCAGGGCGGGACCCTCCCCCTCCTACGAGCAGTACTTC.